This T cell receptor beta chain was sequenced during a study of cytomegalovirus exposure and HLA in healthy donors. Background on the study: An early release of data contained roughly 90 million unique TCRs, which came from HLA-typed donors.

About this clone: Its antigen is not known.

Whole-study results and caveats: There were over 150 TCR beta chains listed as cytomegalovirus-associated. Most TCR beta V segments were productive about 87% or about 30% of the time in an earlier analysis.

Samples came from healthy bone marrow donors. Germline CDR1 MDHEN, CDR2 SYDVKM. V lost 5 bases and J lost 5, with 18 bases in between. This CDR3 is built from 15 residues. Use of 60 Vbeta and 13 Jbeta primers characterized the PCR. Here immunoSEQ multiplex PCR was the method, and the copy in TCRdb shows in-frame clones only, minus some. The sample has 120,000 or so clones, 80% seen once. Sequencing used PBMCs. The chain recombines TRBV28 with TRBJ2-5, with D tentatively TRBD2 (6 bases). The source of this sequence is a man in his forties or fifties in good health and CMV-seronegative. The DNA for the CDR3 is TGTGCCAGCAGTCTACCGGGACTCAACGCGGAGACCCAGTACTTC. This codes for CASSLPGLNAETQYF.